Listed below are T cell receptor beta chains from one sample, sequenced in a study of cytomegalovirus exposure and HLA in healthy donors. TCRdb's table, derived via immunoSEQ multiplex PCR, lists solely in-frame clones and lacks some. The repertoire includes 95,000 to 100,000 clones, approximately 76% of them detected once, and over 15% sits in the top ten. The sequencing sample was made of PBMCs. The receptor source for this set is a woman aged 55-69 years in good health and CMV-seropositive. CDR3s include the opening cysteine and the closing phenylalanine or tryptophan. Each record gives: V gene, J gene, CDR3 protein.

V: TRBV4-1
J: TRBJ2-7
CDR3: CASSQDPGKSSYEQYF

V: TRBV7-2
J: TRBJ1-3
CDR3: CASSLVQQGNTIYF

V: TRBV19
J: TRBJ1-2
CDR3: CATTKTEFYGYTF

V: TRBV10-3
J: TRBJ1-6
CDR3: CAISEGSDSPLHF

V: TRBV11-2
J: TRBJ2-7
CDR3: CASSLDAAGAYEQYF

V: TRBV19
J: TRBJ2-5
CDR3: CASMIDREETQYF

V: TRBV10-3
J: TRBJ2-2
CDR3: CAISVTGGFAGELFF

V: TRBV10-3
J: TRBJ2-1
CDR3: CAISVATSGPYNEQFF

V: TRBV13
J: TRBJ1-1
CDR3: CASSLGGRVAFF

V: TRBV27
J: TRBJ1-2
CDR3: CASSVSPVGLQTGGYTF

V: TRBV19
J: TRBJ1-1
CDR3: CASSRGQGGMAFF

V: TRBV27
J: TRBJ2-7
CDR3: CASSGTSGRYEQYF

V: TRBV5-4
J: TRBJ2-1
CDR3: CASSGTSNNEQFF

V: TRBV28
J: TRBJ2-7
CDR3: CASSPGAYEQYF

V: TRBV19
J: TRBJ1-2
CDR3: CASSPREVRGYTF

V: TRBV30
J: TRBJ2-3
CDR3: CAWRPTGPDTQYF

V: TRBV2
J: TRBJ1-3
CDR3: CASSRGDRSGNTIYF

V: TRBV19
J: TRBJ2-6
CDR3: CATGQGPGANVLTF

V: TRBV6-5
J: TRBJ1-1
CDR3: CASRTASEAFF

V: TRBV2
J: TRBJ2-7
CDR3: CASKRLAGSSYEQYF

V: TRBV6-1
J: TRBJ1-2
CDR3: CASRLSWSGYTF

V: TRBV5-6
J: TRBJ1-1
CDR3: CASSFGTENTEAFF

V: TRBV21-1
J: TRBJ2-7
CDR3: CASSKARSRDSGRSSYEQYF

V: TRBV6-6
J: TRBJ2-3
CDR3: CASSGIPGQGADTQYF

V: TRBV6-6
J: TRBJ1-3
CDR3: CASSSPGQGNTIYF

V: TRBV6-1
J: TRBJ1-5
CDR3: CASTPWRGQPQHF

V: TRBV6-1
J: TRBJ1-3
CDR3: CASSQTDRAYTIYF

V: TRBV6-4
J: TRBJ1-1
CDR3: CASSARGTVGDEAFF

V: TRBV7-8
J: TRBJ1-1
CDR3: CASSFQGGGTEAFF

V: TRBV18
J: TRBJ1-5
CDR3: CASSPPGAQPQHF

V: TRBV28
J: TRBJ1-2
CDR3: CASSFKGYGYTF

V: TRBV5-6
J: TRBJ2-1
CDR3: CASSSPGGSYNEQFF

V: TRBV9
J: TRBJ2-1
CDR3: CASSASSSGESYNEQFF

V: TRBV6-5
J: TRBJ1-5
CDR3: CASKLTGEYQPQHF

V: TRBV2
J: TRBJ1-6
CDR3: CASRGTGLWSPLHF

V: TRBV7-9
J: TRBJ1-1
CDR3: CASSLGHRNTEAFF

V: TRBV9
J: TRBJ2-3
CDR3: CASSTSGRAGDTQYF

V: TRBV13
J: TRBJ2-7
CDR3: CASSKNGQGRQYEQYF

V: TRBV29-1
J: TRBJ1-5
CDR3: CSVEGTGGQPQHF

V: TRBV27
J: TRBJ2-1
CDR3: CASSRGTYNEQFF

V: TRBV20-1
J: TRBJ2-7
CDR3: CSARDGPQYF

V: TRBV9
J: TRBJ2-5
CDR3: CASSPRQGGETQYF

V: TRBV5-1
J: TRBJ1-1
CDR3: CASSLSQGMNTEAFF

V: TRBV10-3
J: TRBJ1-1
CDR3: CATDTQNRRTEAFF

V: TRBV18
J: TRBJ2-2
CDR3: CASSPQTGRFGTGELFF

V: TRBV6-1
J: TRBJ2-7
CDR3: CASSDYGIAYEQYF

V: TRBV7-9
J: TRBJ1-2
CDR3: CASSQQGLGYTF

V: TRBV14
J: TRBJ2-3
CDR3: CASSQAIRDTQYF

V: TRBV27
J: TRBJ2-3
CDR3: CASSYRGGTQYF

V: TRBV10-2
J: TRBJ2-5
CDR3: CATHFYGFQETQYF

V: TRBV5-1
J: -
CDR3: CASSLGSGRGSYEQYF

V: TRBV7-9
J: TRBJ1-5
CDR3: CASSADRRQPQHF

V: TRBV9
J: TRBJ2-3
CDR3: CASSVGLGGDGDTQYF

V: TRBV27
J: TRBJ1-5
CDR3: CASSFSGANNQPQHF

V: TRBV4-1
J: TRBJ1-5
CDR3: CASRMGQGLNQPQHF

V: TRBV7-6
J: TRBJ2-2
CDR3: CASRVEGSSGELFF